Listed here is a single T cell receptor (beta chain). Its antigen is not identified. Both previously described methods and listed TCR primers were employed to make bulk TCR libraries. TCRdb used MiXCR to reprocess the PCR reads, holding one entry per CDR3 protein. The table records 400,000 to 600,000 distinct CDR3 sequences, roughly 23% of them present only once. This specimen comes from a study of molecular identifiers for immune sequencing clone quantification. Regarding the study as a whole: With a barcode shared among identical TCR molecules, highly expanded clone sizes could be underestimated. A single cell's spiked Jurkat TCR RNA was reportedly detectable among 900,000 to 1,000,000 naive cells.

Source material: naive CD8+ T cells from blood, with Jurkat cell RNA spiked in. As for subset: FACS-sorted CD8+CD4-CCR7+CD45RA+ naive T cells. The clonotype originates from a human donor in good health. Some libraries in this study had Jurkat cell RNA spiked in.

The CDR3 sequence: CASSLEEDREQYF. For the CDR3, the DNA is TGTGCCAGCAGCTTAGAGGAGGACCGCGAGCAGTACTTC. This chain joins TRBV7-2 and TRBJ2-7, with a tentative D call TRBD2 (5 bases). V dropped 1 base and J dropped 6 bases, with 10 bases sitting between them. Germline V gives CDR1 SGHTA, CDR2 FQGNSA. The CDR3 loop spans 13 amino acids.